This T cell receptor beta chain was identified in a study of identical twins. Overall study findings and caveats: Zero-insertion analyses might be partly confounded by invariant T cells like MAIT and iNKT. Models underestimated out-of-frame TCR alpha sharing in monozygotic twins. Insertions ran lower in abundant cord blood beta clonotypes, though not in memory repertoires.

Healthy Caucasians alone served as donors. Via MiXCR, TCRdb re-called the 5' RACE reads, giving one row per CDR3 protein. The sample has 650,000 to 800,000 distinct CDR3 sequences, 8.5% to 9.5% seen once. The germline V gene has CDR1 MNHEY and CDR2 SVGEGT. The CDR3 length is 15 residues. The ends were cut back, 0 bases at V and 0 bases at J, with 5 bases in the middle. The table lists this clonotype with many counts. Antigen unknown. The same specimen was also included in a second study, on yellow fever vaccine responses in identical twins.

The sequence was obtained from a young woman in good health. The sequenced sample was PBMCs. The rearrangement links TRBV6-2 or TRBV6-3 to TRBJ2-2; D not resolved. The CDR3 spells CASSYSWPNTGELFF. In DNA form, the CDR3 reads TGTGCCAGCAGTTACTCGTGGCCGAACACCGGGGAGCTGTTTTTT.